The 18 T cell receptor beta chains below all came from one sample that was sequenced in a study of identical twins. One entry per CDR3 protein results from TCRdb running MiXCR on the 5' RACE reads. This table has around 1.7 million distinct CDR3 sequences, about 31% appearing once. Sequenced sample: cord blood. These receptors were collected from a newborn girl in good health.

About this clonotype: This may be a read error, as it is one base from a much larger clone. The V gene is TRBV29-1, the J gene TRBJ2-5; D is perhaps TRBD1 (6 bases). CDR3 length: 13 residues. Germline V gene sequence: CDR1 SQVTM, CDR2 ANQGSEA. V dropped 6 bases and J dropped 4 bases, with 15 bases sitting between them. This chain's CDR3 is CSVDVRGRETQYF. DNA for the CDR3: TGCAGCGTCGACGTCAGGGGTCGAGAGACCCAGTACTTC. The whole variable domain, remainder taken from reference TRBV29-1 and TRBJ2-5, is SAVISQKPSRDICQRGTSLTIQCQVDSQVTMMFWYRQQPGQSLTLIATANQGSEATYESGFVIDKFPISRPNLTFSTLTVSNMSPEDSSIYLCSVDVRGRETQYFGPGTRLLVL.

This clonotype turned up a few times. CDR3: CASSQLAGGPTFSTDTQYF. CDR3 DNA sequence: TGTGCCAGCAGTCAACTAGCGGGAGGGCCCACCTTTAGCACAGATACGCAGTATTTT. The chain couples TRBV12-3 or TRBV12-4 to TRBJ2-3, with 13 bases matching TRBD2. The CDR3 is 19 amino acids. Losses at the gene ends were 5 bases for V and 0 bases for J; bases not matched to a gene: 11.

In its sample, this clonotype was seen a few times. The V and J genes are TRBV28 and TRBJ2-7; D might be TRBD1 (6 bases). CDR1 MDHEN and CDR2 SYDVKM come from the germline V gene. The CDR3 sequence is 12 residues long. V shed 7 bases and J shed 2 bases, with 9 bases lying between them. This CDR3 reads CASTGHPYEQYF. In DNA form, the CDR3 reads TGTGCCAGCACGGGACACCCCTACGAGCAGTACTTC.

This clonotype occurred a few times. The chain links TRBV28 to TRBJ2-7, with D maybe TRBD2 (6 bases). This CDR3 spans 15 amino acids. Trimming pared 6 bases from V and 3 bases from J, leaving 18 bases between. Germline V gene data show CDR1 as MDHEN and CDR2 as SYDVKM. CDR3 bases: TGTGCCAGCAGCCCGACTAGAAGTCCGGGCTACGAGCAGTACTTC. Translated, it gives CASSPTRSPGYEQYF. Full variable domain (outside the CDR3, taken from reference TRBV28 and TRBJ2-7): DVKVTQSSRYLVKRTGEKVFLECVQDMDHENMFWYRQDPGLGLRLIYFSYDVKMKEKGDIPEGYSVSREKKERFSLILESASTNQTSMYLCASSPTRSPGYEQYFGPGTRLTVT.

The rearrangement joins TRBV7-6 to TRBJ2-3; tentative D call: TRBD1 (6 bases). The CDR3 is 15 amino acids. With 1 base removed from V and 6 bases from J, the gap between germline ends came to 14 bases. Germline lookup yields CDR1 SGHVS and CDR2 FNYEAQ. CDR3 region: CASSLEGQMADTQYF. The CDR3 bases are TGTGCCAGCAGCTTAGAAGGACAGATGGCGGATACGCAGTATTTT. Supplemented by reference TRBV7-6 and TRBJ2-3, the full variable domain reads GAGVSQSPRYKVTKRGQDVALRCDPISGHVSLYWYRQALGQGPEFLTYFNYEAQQDKSGLPNDRFSAERPEGSISTLTIQRTEQRDSAMYRCASSLEGQMADTQYFGPGTRLTVL.

As regards this clonotype: Compared with germline, one end of the junction differs, possibly owing to a read error. The chain is built from TRBV27 and TRBJ2-7, with 11 bases matching TRBD1. CDR3 length: 16 residues. The germline V gene encodes CDR1 MNHEY and CDR2 SMNVEV (reference sequence). The CDR3 sequence is CASSLSGQGAGYKQYF. The DNA of the CDR3 is TGTGCCAGCAGTTTATCCGGACAGGGGGCAGGCTACAAGCAGTACTTC.

V usage is TRBV12-5 and J usage is TRBJ2-7; 7 bases line up with TRBD1. J lost 3 bases, V lost 6 bases, and 2 bases had no gene match. The CDR3 is made up of 12 amino acids. CDR1 is LGHNT, CDR2 FRNRAP, per germline. The CDR3: CASGSGGYEQYF. CDR3 sequence (DNA): TGTGCTAGTGGCTCAGGGGGCTACGAGCAGTACTTC.

The chain has TRBV28 and TRBJ1-2, with D possibly being TRBD1 (6 bases). This CDR3 region has 12 residues. The germline V gene has CDR1 MDHEN and CDR2 SYDVKM. V was pared by 8 bases and J by 4 bases, with 11 bases between. This CDR3 is CASVTGTYGYTF. The CDR3 DNA follows: TGTGCCAGCGTTACAGGGACCTATGGCTACACCTTC.

The rearrangement links TRBV5-1 to TRBJ2-3, with D unclear. The germline CDR1 and CDR2 sequences are SGHRS and YFSETQ. The germline V and J ends were trimmed by 4 bases and 6 bases, with 12 bases remaining between them. This CDR3 region has 13 residues. For the CDR3, the DNA is TGCGCCAGCAGCCTGACATGGAGCGATACGCAGTATTTT. Its protein is CASSLTWSDTQYF.

The chain uses TRBV20-1 and TRBJ2-5, with D possibly TRBD1 on 6 matching bases. V shed 5 bases and J shed 0 bases, with 16 bases lying between them. The CDR3 has 15 residues. CDR1 and CDR2 (germline): DFQATT, SNEGSKA (reference sequence). This CDR3 reads CSAGHRDKHQETQYF. In DNA form, the CDR3 reads TGCAGTGCTGGTCACCGGGACAAGCACCAAGAGACCCAGTACTTC.

This rearrangement joins TRBV9 to TRBJ2-7; TRBD1 is a possible D gene (6 bases). Trimming removed 1 base at V and 2 bases at J, with 13 bases between. The CDR3 loop spans 15 amino acids. Germline CDR1 reads SGDLS; CDR2 reads YYNGEE. CDR3 region: CASSVSGTPTYEQYF. For the CDR3, the DNA is TGTGCCAGCAGCGTAAGTGGGACACCAACCTACGAGCAGTACTTC.

At least ten counts were recorded for this clonotype. The rearrangement links TRBV11-2 to TRBJ2-3; D gene ambiguous. V was shortened by 1 base and J by 2 bases, with 7 bases between the two germline ends. This CDR3 is 14 amino acids long. Germline V gives CDR1 SGHAT, CDR2 FQNNGV. DNA of the CDR3: TGTGCCAGCAGCTTAGGCGGCCACACAGATACGCAGTATTTT. It is translated as CASSLGGHTDTQYF.

The chain links TRBV3-1 to TRBJ2-7; 8 bases are a match to TRBD2. This CDR3 has 17 residues. Germline-derived CDR1 and CDR2 are LGHDT and YNNKEL (reference sequence). The V and J ends lost 4 bases and 7 bases, in that order; junction bases with no gene match: 18. As DNA, the CDR3 is TGTGCCAGCAGCCCCTCGCCCGGGACTAGTCCTTACAATGAGCAGTACTTC. Translation: CASSPSPGTSPYNEQYF.

This clonotype was found once. V usage is TRBV13 and J usage is TRBJ2-3; no reliable D call. Per the germline V gene, CDR1 is PRHDT and CDR2 is FYEKMQ (reference sequence). The CDR3 has 15 amino acids. Trimming stripped 3 bases from V and 1 base from J, with 11 bases between. CDR3 sequence reads: CASSFLYSGTDTQYF. The CDR3 DNA sequence: TGTGCCAGCAGCTTCCTATATTCGGGCACAGATACGCAGTATTTT.

The V gene is TRBV18, the J gene TRBJ2-5; D unclear. The CDR3 sequence is 13 residues long. Germline V lookup: CDR1 KGHSH, CDR2 LQKENI. Trimming pared 2 bases from V and 4 bases from J, leaving 8 bases between. The CDR3, as DNA: TGTGCCAGCTCACCATACATGCTAGAGACCCAGTACTTC. Translation gives CASSPYMLETQYF.

This clonotype was seen only a few times. The V call is TRBV5-8, the J call TRBJ2-3; D uncertain. The CDR3 extends over 12 amino acids. Trimming removed 4 bases from V and 7 bases from J, with 10 bases in between. From germline, CDR1 is SGHTS and CDR2 YDEGEE. The CDR3 bases are TGTGCCAGCAGCCCGAGTGCCTATACGCAGTATTTT. This codes for CASSPSAYTQYF.

The rearrangement links TRBV5-4 to TRBJ1-1, with TRBD1 matching over 8 bases. With 4 bases clipped from V and 5 bases from J, the junction kept 10 bases outside the gene matches. The germline CDR1 and CDR2 sequences are SGHNT and YYREEE (reference sequence). CDR3 length equals 15 residues. The CDR3 region is CASSPQTGVGTEAFF. The CDR3 DNA is TGTGCCAGCAGCCCGCAGACAGGGGTGGGAACTGAAGCTTTCTTT.

The table lists this clonotype with a few counts. The gene calls are TRBV20-1 and TRBJ1-2; maybe TRBD1 (6 bases). V lost 3 bases to trimming and J lost 7 bases, with 21 bases between them. In germline, CDR1 is DFQATT, CDR2 SNEGSKA (reference sequence). CDR3 length: 15 residues. CDR3 sequence (DNA): TGCAGTGCTAGCCAAAGGGGGACCCTGGCGTCTGGCTACACCTTC. This sequence encodes CSASQRGTLASGYTF.